A single sample is the source of the 25 T cell receptor beta chains below, sequenced in a study of T cell responses to AZD1222 COVID-19 vaccine. The assay was immunoSEQ multiplex PCR, and TCRdb's table has in-frame clones only and misses some. The sample carries 150,000 to 160,000 clones, around 85% recorded once. This specimen was peripheral blood, taken after recovery from COVID-19. These receptor sequences come from an adult who had recovered from COVID-19.

This chain joins TRBV6-2 or TRBV6-3 and TRBJ2-2, with D possibly being TRBD2 (6 bases). The V gene's germline CDR1 is MNHEY and CDR2 SVGEGT. The CDR3 has 15 amino acids. V was clipped by 6 bases and J by 1 base, with 12 bases between them. The CDR3 DNA sequence: TGTGCCAGCAGCCTTAGGAGGGAGAACACCGGGGAGCTGTTTTTT. The encoded protein is CASSLRRENTGELFF.

V gene TRBV12-3 or TRBV12-4 combines with J gene TRBJ2-3, with D tentatively TRBD1 (6 bases). The CDR3 runs to 13 residues. Trimming cost V 8 bases and J 2 bases, with 11 bases left between them. In DNA form, the CDR3 reads TGTGCCAGCGAAAGGACAGCCACAGATACGCAGTATTTT. Its protein is CASERTATDTQYF.

This sequence joins TRBV4-1 and TRBJ2-7; D not certain. Trimming shortened V by 8 bases and J by 3 bases, and 20 bases separated the two germline ends. This CDR3 has 15 residues. Per germline, CDR1 MGHRA and CDR2 YSYEKL. The DNA for the CDR3 is TGCGCCAGCTCCCCGGCGTCGTCGTACGGCTACGAGCAGTACTTC. This gives the protein CASSPASSYGYEQYF.

J is TRBJ2-7 and V is TRBV14; a weak D match, TRBD1 (5 bases). This CDR3 comprises 15 residues. Germline V gene sequence: CDR1 SGHDN, CDR2 FVKESK. V lost 0 bases and J lost 0, with 9 bases in between. The chain's CDR3 is CASSQDHGASYEQYF. The CDR3 DNA follows: TGTGCCAGCAGCCAAGATCATGGGGCCTCCTACGAGCAGTACTTC.

The chain carries TRBV7-2 and TRBJ1-2, with TRBD1 as a possible D gene (6 bases). Between the trimmed V and J ends, which lost 2 bases and 7 bases, there was a span of 20 bases. CDR3 length: 16 amino acids. CDR1 is SGHTA, CDR2 FQGNSA, per germline. CDR3 amino acids: CASSLTQGFPLGGYTF. CDR3 coding DNA: TGTGCCAGCAGCTTAACGCAGGGGTTCCCCCTTGGTGGCTACACCTTC.

CDR3 loop: CASSLQGSDTEAFF. The CDR3 nucleotides are TGTGCCAGCAGCCTACAGGGAAGTGACACTGAAGCTTTCTTT. The V and J genes are TRBV3-1 (or the pseudogene TRBV3-2) and TRBJ1-1, with D perhaps matching TRBD1 (6 bases). V was cut by 4 bases and J by 3 bases, with 12 bases left in between. This CDR3 has 14 amino acids. Germline V gene sequence: CDR1 LGHDT, CDR2 YNNKEL (reference sequence).

The chain uses TRBV19 and TRBJ1-6; tentative D call: TRBD1 (6 bases). The CDR3 covers 14 residues. V lost 6 bases to trimming and J lost 10 bases, with 16 bases between them. In germline, CDR1 is LNHDA, CDR2 SQIVND (reference sequence). The CDR3 sequence: CASRPAGGGSPLHF. The CDR3, as DNA: TGTGCCAGTAGGCCCGCGGGGGGGGGCTCACCCCTCCACTTT.

The chain couples TRBV7-3 to TRBJ2-5; 9 bases align to TRBD2. CDR1 and CDR2 (germline): SGHTA, FQGTGA. V dropped 2 bases and J dropped 5; count of bases not matched to a gene: 6. This CDR3 spans 15 amino acids. The CDR3 loop is CASSLGSGGVETQYF. The CDR3 DNA reads as TGTGCCAGCAGCTTAGGTAGCGGGGGAGTGGAGACCCAGTACTTC.

The J gene is TRBJ2-1, the V gene TRBV7-3, with D tentatively TRBD1 (6 bases). Trimming shortened V by 5 bases and J by 6 bases, and 17 bases separated the two germline ends. The CDR3 is 15 residues long. The germline V gene encodes CDR1 SGHTA and CDR2 FQGTGA. The CDR3 region is CASSPRGIRPNEQFF. In DNA form, the CDR3 reads TGTGCCAGCAGCCCAAGGGGGATACGACCCAATGAGCAGTTCTTC.

The rearrangement uses TRBV6-1 and TRBJ1-2; unclear D gene. Between the trimmed V and J ends, which lost 3 bases and 5 bases, there was a span of 10 bases. The CDR3 covers 13 residues. CDR1 and CDR2 (germline): MNHNS, SASEGT. In nucleotides, the CDR3 is TGTGCCAGCAGTGAGCACCAGGTATATGGCTACACCTTC. This codes for CASSEHQVYGYTF.

The chain joins TRBV5-4 to TRBJ1-6, with D unresolved. The germline V and J ends were trimmed by 0 bases and 8 bases, with 18 bases remaining between them. Germline values: CDR1 SGHNT, CDR2 YYREEE (reference sequence). This CDR3 has 17 residues. The CDR3 bases are TGTGCCAGCAGCTTGGGACGGAACTCTCCAAGGGATTCACCCCTCCACTTT. It translates to CASSLGRNSPRDSPLHF. The full variable domain, with the rest looked up from reference TRBV5-4 and TRBJ1-6, is ETGVTQSPTHLIKTRGQQVTLRCSSQSGHNTVSWYQQALGQGPQFIFQYYREEENGRGNFPPRFSGLQFPNYSSELNVNALELDDSALYLCASSLGRNSPRDSPLHFGNGTRLTVT.

In this sample, this clone turned up once. The DNA of the CDR3 is TGTGCCAGCAGTCGCGACATGGGAGCCAAAAACATTCAGTACTTC. Translating it yields CASSRDMGAKNIQYF. The chain is built from TRBV28 and TRBJ2-4, with D unresolved. V was shortened by 5 bases and J by 0 bases, with 11 bases between the two germline ends. This CDR3 contains 15 residues. The germline V gene has CDR1 MDHEN and CDR2 SYDVKM.

The chain couples TRBV19 to TRBJ2-7; no clear D gene. Germline CDR1 and CDR2: LNHDA and SQIVND (reference sequence). This CDR3 has 14 residues. Trimming left V 7 bases short and J 2 bases short, with 15 bases between. The CDR3 here is CASTPSDTAYEQYF. The CDR3 region has the DNA TGTGCCAGTACCCCCTCAGACACCGCCTACGAGCAGTACTTC.

Only one count was recorded for this clone. The chain carries TRBV5-4 and TRBJ1-5, with 10 bases identical to TRBD1. CDR1 SGHNT and CDR2 YYREEE come from the germline V gene (reference sequence). V lost 4 bases and J lost 5; bases outside the gene matches: 6. The CDR3 contains 15 residues. Written as DNA, the CDR3 is TGTGCCAGCAGCATGGGACAGGGGAGAGATCAGCCCCAGCATTTT. It codes for CASSMGQGRDQPQHF.

The rearrangement uses TRBV3-1 (or the pseudogene TRBV3-2) and TRBJ2-1, with D perhaps given as TRBD1 or TRBD2 (5 bases each). The CDR3 contains 15 residues. Trimming stripped 0 bases from V and 4 bases from J, with 10 bases between. Germline V gives CDR1 LGHDT, CDR2 YNNKEL (reference sequence). The CDR3 region has the DNA TGTGCCAGCAGCCAAGAACGGGACCTATACAATGAGCAGTTCTTC. This codes for CASSQERDLYNEQFF.

The genes are TRBV5-1 and TRBJ1-6; 8 bases align to TRBD1. The J segment lost 7 bases and the V segment lost 4 bases, leaving 7 bases of the junction unmatched. The CDR3 is made up of 15 amino acids. CDR1 is SGHRS and CDR2 is YFSETQ in the germline V gene. CDR3 sequence: CASSSGQGGNSPLHF. CDR3 sequence (DNA): TGCGCCAGCAGCAGCGGACAGGGTGGAAATTCACCCCTCCACTTT.

This clone showed up just once. The V call is TRBV2, the J call TRBJ1-1; D gene uncertain. Trimming cost V 4 bases and J 4 bases, with 7 bases left between them. This CDR3 is 12 amino acids long. Germline V gene data show CDR1 as SNHLY and CDR2 as FYNNEI. CDR3 sequence reads: CASSGTATEAFF. For the CDR3, the DNA is TGTGCCAGCAGTGGAACGGCCACTGAAGCTTTCTTT.

The J gene is TRBJ1-2, the V gene TRBV7-8, with 7 bases that match TRBD1. With V trimmed by 5 bases and J by 4 bases, 10 bases remained unmatched. Germline lookup yields CDR1 SGHVS and CDR2 FQNEAQ. This CDR3 comprises 15 residues. CDR3 in amino acids: CASSLTGDPSYGYTF. In DNA form, the CDR3 reads TGTGCCAGCAGCCTTACAGGGGACCCCAGCTATGGCTACACCTTC.

V is TRBV21-1 and J is TRBJ2-2. TRBV21-1 represents a pseudogene. CDR3 size: 12 residues. The CDR3 spells CASSKEGGELFF. The CDR3 DNA is TGTGCCAGCAGCAAAGAGGGCGGGGAGCTGTTTTTT.

This clone is a singleton in its sample. The chain employs TRBV28 and TRBJ1-5; maybe TRBD1 (5 bases). The germline gives CDR1 MDHEN, CDR2 SYDVKM. The V end was cut by 6 bases, the J end by 3 bases, with 15 bases between. The CDR3 consists of 15 residues. The CDR3 DNA is TGTGCCAGCAGCACCACAGGTAAGGTCAATCAGCCCCAGCATTTT. This encodes CASSTTGKVNQPQHF. The full variable domain, its missing parts supplied by reference TRBV28 and TRBJ1-5, is DVKVTQSSRYLVKRTGEKVFLECVQDMDHENMFWYRQDPGLGLRLIYFSYDVKMKEKGDIPEGYSVSREKKERFSLILESASTNQTSMYLCASSTTGKVNQPQHFGDGTRLSIL.

The rearrangement joins TRBV7-3 to TRBJ1-5; no reliable D call. The V and J ends lost 7 bases and 2 bases respectively, with 15 bases between them. The CDR3 spans 15 residues. Germline-derived CDR1 and CDR2 are SGHTA and FQGTGA. The CDR3 loop reads CASTFLEAGNQPQHF. CDR3 coding DNA: TGTGCCAGCACCTTTTTGGAGGCGGGCAATCAGCCCCAGCATTTT.

The chain links TRBV6-2 or TRBV6-3 to TRBJ2-7; D perhaps matches TRBD1 (5 bases). This CDR3 contains 12 residues. From germline, CDR1 is MNHEY and CDR2 SVGEGT. Between the trimmed V and J ends, which lost 2 bases and 4 bases, there was a span of 6 bases. Written as DNA, the CDR3 is TGTGCCAGCAGTTACCAGGGATACGAGCAGTACTTC. Translating gives CASSYQGYEQYF.

CDR3 nucleotide sequence: TGTGCTAGTGGTTTGGGTGTGGGCACAGATACGCAGTATTTT. Translating gives CASGLGVGTDTQYF. The chain uses TRBV12-5 and TRBJ2-3; D not certain. Germline V gene data show CDR1 as LGHNT and CDR2 as FRNRAP. V was pared by 1 base and J by 1 base, with 6 bases between. The CDR3 is 14 residues long.

Comment on this clone: At the DNA level, this CDR3 is encoded by other sequences in the same sample as well. This chain connects TRBV18 to TRBJ1-2; 7 bases agree with TRBD1. Losses at the gene ends were 4 bases for V and 1 base for J; bases not matched to a gene: 0. Germline CDR1 reads KGHSH; CDR2 reads LQKENI. The CDR3 contains 13 residues. CDR3 nucleotide sequence: TGTGCCAGCTCACGGGACAGTAACTATGGCTACACCTTC. It is translated as CASSRDSNYGYTF.

The chain is built from TRBV27 and TRBJ2-7; perhaps TRBD2 as D (7 bases). This CDR3 is built from 15 residues. V lost 6 bases to trimming and J lost 4 bases, with 19 bases between them. Germline values: CDR1 MNHEY, CDR2 SMNVEV (reference sequence). CDR3 DNA sequence: TGTGCCAGCAGCCAAAGGGGGGGGAAGGATTACGAGCAGTACTTC. Its translation is CASSQRGGKDYEQYF.